A single TCR beta chain is shown here with its context. Its target is not known. This specimen comes from a study of T cells in Graves' hyperthyroidism and ophthalmopathy. Study in general: Peripheral blood was obtained at initial diagnosis, preceding any treatment.

Study results and caveats: Before onset, by a median of about seven months, the model predicted ophthalmopathy. Through a model of 13 V-J features, ophthalmopathy was separated from stable hyperthyroidism.

The CDR3 is 16 residues long. Trimming took 3 bases from V and 7 from J, leaving 19 bases between them. The V gene's germline CDR1 is MDHEN and CDR2 SYDVKM. No progression to ophthalmopathy during 18 months of follow-up defined stable disease. The TCR beta CDR3 regions underwent amplification using RNA transcripts as the source. The HTBI primer set served for first-round RT-PCR of the TCR CDR3. TCRdb recomputed calls from the multiplex PCR reads with MiXCR, one row per CDR3 protein. The data contain under 650,000 distinct CDR3 sequences, 15% to 20% of them seen just once; the ten biggest clones take up less than 4.5%.

Material: blood. The V gene is TRBV28, the J gene TRBJ2-1; tentatively, D is TRBD2 (6 bases). The receptor comes from a woman aged 25 to 39 with Graves' hyperthyroidism. DNA for the CDR3: TGTGCCAGCAGTTTTCCCGGGACTCAGGGTAGGAATGAGCAGTTCTTC. It encodes CASSFPGTQGRNEQFF.